A few counts support the clone carrying this TCR beta chain. The data were obtained in a study of T-cell reconstitution after alpha-beta-depleted transplantation in children. Library preparation (for TCRbeta) was performed with unique molecular identifiers. TCRdb redid the calling of the PCR reads with MiXCR, one entry per CDR3 protein. The sample holds a few hundred thousand distinct CDR3 sequences, about 14% seen once. The sequencing here drew on PBMCs, taken from the stem cell graft. This sequence was found in a human donor who donated a stem cell graft to a child with Fanconi anemia.

The CDR3 spells CASVLGTGIAGELFF. CDR3 coding DNA: TGCGCCAGCGTGCTCGGGACAGGGATAGCCGGGGAGCTGTTTTTT. V is TRBV5-1 and J is TRBJ2-2; TRBD1 agrees at 9 bases. This CDR3 is 15 amino acids long. CDR1 SGHRS and CDR2 YFSETQ come from the germline V gene. V shed 7 bases, J shed 6 bases, and the junction held 10 bases outside the gene matches.